This T cell receptor (beta chain) came from a study of blood T cell repertoires in COVID-19. About the study: Acute-phase and convalescent COVID-19 samples originated in the United States, Italy and Spain.

The CDR3 has 16 amino acids. Looked up from germline, CDR1 is MRHNA and CDR2 is SNTAGT. V lost 6 bases and J lost 3; bases outside the gene matches: 10. Profiled with immunoSEQ multiplex PCR; TCRdb holds only in-frame clones, not every one. The repertoire holds over 250,000 clones, about 89% seen once, with roughly 8.3% in the top ten. Participants came from fewer than 25 US areas, aged roughly 18 to 89 years. Participant reports of clinical history set cohort assignment. The recovered donors of Cohort 3 showed two negative PCRs, clearance, or symptom resolution. This clonotype was sampled from a middle-aged man who had recovered from COVID-19. What was sequenced was PBMCs or T cells enriched from blood (not recorded which). The chain is built from TRBV6-4 and TRBJ2-3; 9 positions agree with TRBD1. The CDR3 DNA sequence: TGTGCCAGCAGCCGATCGGGACAGGGAGGTACAGATACGCAGTATTTT. Protein: CASSRSGQGGTDTQYF.